The 27 T cell receptor beta chains reported below all come from one sample, sequenced in a study of T-cell memory formation after mild COVID-19. TCRdb reanalysed the 5' RACE reads using MiXCR and keeps one entry per CDR3 protein. The sample holds some 46,000 distinct CDR3 sequences, 6% to 8.5% seen once. The sequencing sample was made of PBMCs or a T cell subset sorted from them (not recorded which). The receptors stem from an adult who had mild COVID-19 (a few samples of this study predate the infection). Cell type and time point are not known.

The rearrangement links TRBV7-2 to TRBJ2-3, with TRBD2 identical over 11 bases. V shed 4 bases and J 2 bases; nucleotides not matched to a gene: 2. Germline values: CDR1 SGHTA, CDR2 FQGNSA. There are 15 residues in the CDR3. CDR3 nucleotide sequence: TGTGCCAGCAGCTCTAGCGGGGGGCTCACAGATACGCAGTATTTT. Its translation: CASSSSGGLTDTQYF.

The chain couples TRBV10-2 to TRBJ2-7, with unresolved D. Germline V lookup: CDR1 WSHSY, CDR2 SAAADI. The CDR3 is 14 residues long. Deletions cut 2 bases from V and 0 bases from J, with 8 bases between. Written as DNA, the CDR3 is TGCGCCAGCAGTGAGCCGAGTTACTCCTACGAGCAGTACTTC. Protein product: CASSEPSYSYEQYF.

Judged by abundance, this clonotype is medium-sized (0.01 to 0.1%). This rearrangement joins TRBV24-1 to TRBJ2-1; D is undetermined. V gave up 1 base and J gave up 5 bases, with 11 bases separating them. The CDR3 has 15 amino acids. In germline, CDR1 is KGHDR, CDR2 SFDVKD. In DNA form, the CDR3 reads TGTGCCACCAGTGATTTCGAACAGAGGAACAATGAGCAGTTCTTC. Amino acids: CATSDFEQRNNEQFF.

This clonotype was recorded at least ten times. The chain employs TRBV9 and TRBJ2-2; D call uncertain. The V end was cut by 4 bases, the J end by 0 bases, with 7 bases between. Germline V gene lookup returns CDR1 SGDLS and CDR2 YYNGEE. The CDR3 has 14 residues. CDR3 region: CASSPQANTGELFF. The CDR3, as DNA: TGTGCCAGCAGCCCCCAGGCGAACACCGGGGAGCTGTTTTTT.

The sample holds a few counts of this clonotype. The genes are TRBV3-1 and TRBJ2-7; TRBD1 might be the D (6 bases). The CDR3 is 11 residues long. Germline loops: CDR1 LGHDT, CDR2 YNNKEL (reference sequence). With 8 bases removed from V and 4 bases from J, the gap between germline ends came to 9 bases. The CDR3 loop reads CASGQIYEQYF. CDR3 sequence (DNA): TGTGCCAGCGGACAGATTTACGAGCAGTACTTC.

This clonotype was recorded many times. The V and J genes are TRBV7-2 and TRBJ2-7; 7 bases agree with TRBD2. V lost 3 bases to trimming and J lost 3 bases; unmatched junction nucleotides: 14. CDR3 length equals 17 residues. Germline values: CDR1 SGHTA, CDR2 FQGNSA. The CDR3 sequence is CASSLVVAGSSLYEQYF. As DNA, the CDR3 is TGTGCCAGCAGCTTGGTAGTAGCGGGTTCTTCCCTCTACGAGCAGTACTTC.

In its sample, this clonotype was seen many times. The chain joins TRBV5-4 to TRBJ2-3; maybe TRBD1 (6 bases). This CDR3 region has 15 residues. V was shortened by 0 bases and J by 5 bases, with 13 bases between the two germline ends. Germline assignment: CDR1 SGHNT and CDR2 YYREEE (reference sequence). The CDR3 DNA sequence: TGTGCCAGCAGCTTGGGGGGTCAGGGGCAAGATACGCAGTATTTT. The encoded protein is CASSLGGQGQDTQYF.

In its sample, this clonotype was seen many times. The rearrangement joins TRBV12-3 or TRBV12-4 to TRBJ2-3; D unresolved. CDR3 length: 12 amino acids. V shed 8 bases and J shed 4 bases, with 10 bases lying between them. CDR3 loop: CASGPGPDTQYF. Here the CDR3 DNA reads TGTGCCAGCGGCCCCGGGCCAGATACGCAGTATTTT.

This clonotype occurred many times. V and J are TRBV6-5 and TRBJ1-1; possible D gene TRBD1, 5 bases. V was pared by 6 bases and J by 8 bases, with 22 bases between. CDR1 MNHEY and CDR2 SVGAGI come from the germline V gene. The CDR3 is made up of 15 amino acids. The CDR3 loop is CASRHPRMDRDEAFF. For the CDR3, the DNA is TGTGCCAGCAGACACCCCCGAATGGACCGGGACGAAGCTTTCTTT.

This clonotype was found a few times. The chain has TRBV18 and TRBJ2-3; D call uncertain. This CDR3 has 13 amino acids. The V end lost 0 bases, the J end lost 5 bases, and 6 bases lay between the germline ends. CDR1 and CDR2 from the germline V gene are KGHSH and LQKENI. The CDR3 DNA follows: TGTGCCAGCTCACCACCCAGCCAAGATACGCAGTATTTT. Protein: CASSPPSQDTQYF.

This clonotype was observed at least ten times. The chain carries TRBV7-2 and TRBJ2-7, with 13 bases fitting TRBD2. CDR3 length equals 16 residues. Per germline, CDR1 SGHTA and CDR2 FQGNSA. The V and J ends lost 10 bases and 2 bases, in that order; junction bases with no gene match: 11. The CDR3 DNA reads as TGTGCCACCAAAAAAGGACTAGCGGGAGTAGCCTACGAGCAGTACTTC. Translation: CATKKGLAGVAYEQYF.

This clonotype was picked up many times. In DNA form, the CDR3 reads TGCGCCAGCAGCCAAACCCAGGCGGGGTATGAGCAGTTCTTC. Amino acids: CASSQTQAGYEQFF. The V and J genes are TRBV4-1 and TRBJ2-1; possible D gene TRBD2, 6 bases. CDR1 and CDR2 from the germline V gene are MGHRA and YSYEKL. Trimming pared 2 bases from V and 8 bases from J, leaving 13 bases between. The CDR3 runs 14 residues.

This sequence joins TRBV10-3 and TRBJ2-7; D is perhaps TRBD2 (5 bases). Germline values: CDR1 ENHRY, CDR2 SYGVKD. CDR3 length: 14 amino acids. Between the trimmed V and J ends, which lost 9 bases and 2 bases, there was a span of 17 bases. The CDR3: CAMGVEARPYEQYF. In nucleotides, the CDR3 is TGTGCCATGGGAGTGGAGGCCCGCCCCTACGAGCAGTACTTC.

The table lists this clonotype with a few counts. The CDR3 sequence: CSASGIAAGSPTDTQYF. The CDR3 nucleotides read TGCAGTGCGTCGGGAATCGCAGCGGGATCTCCCACAGATACGCAGTATTTT. The V and J genes are TRBV20-1 and TRBJ2-3; 7 nucleotides align to TRBD2. CDR1 is DFQATT, CDR2 SNEGSKA, per germline (reference sequence). CDR3 size: 17 residues. With V trimmed by 6 bases and J by 2 bases, 17 bases remained unmatched.

This clonotype showed up many times. This rearrangement joins TRBV7-2 to TRBJ2-3; TRBD2 might be the D (6 bases). The CDR3 is 14 amino acids. Deletions cut 3 bases from V and 3 bases from J, with 10 bases between. CDR1 is SGHTA, CDR2 FQGNSA, per germline. The DNA for the CDR3 is TGTGCCAGCAGCTTCCGGGACTTAACAGATACGCAGTATTTT. Translating gives CASSFRDLTDTQYF.

The V and J genes are TRBV20-1 and TRBJ2-7; 9 bases match TRBD1. Germline V lookup: CDR1 DFQATT, CDR2 SNEGSKA (reference sequence). The CDR3 consists of 13 residues. Trimming at V came to 1 base and at J to 6 bases, leaving 4 bases not matched to a gene. The CDR3 DNA reads TGCAGTGCTAGAGCTACGACAGGGGGCGAGCAGTACTTC. Translating it yields CSARATTGGEQYF.

The chain uses TRBV20-1 and TRBJ1-4; D not resolved. Germline assignment: CDR1 DFQATT and CDR2 SNEGSKA (reference sequence). The V end was cut by 2 bases, the J end by 11 bases, with 12 bases between. This CDR3 contains 12 residues. CDR3 coding DNA: TGCAGTGCTAGACAAGGGTCCGTGAAACTGTTTTTT. It specifies CSARQGSVKLFF.

This clonotype was detected ten times or more. The rearrangement joins TRBV7-2 to TRBJ2-1, with 11 bases identical to TRBD2. Germline loops: CDR1 SGHTA, CDR2 FQGNSA. The CDR3 is made up of 15 amino acids. V trimming: 1 base; J trimming: 6 bases; junction bases outside the gene matches: 2. This chain's CDR3 is CASSLVAGGINEQFF. The CDR3 DNA is TGTGCCAGCAGCTTAGTAGCGGGAGGGATCAATGAGCAGTTCTTC.

This clonotype has just a few counts. This chain uses TRBV5-1 with TRBJ2-2; 9 bases map to TRBD2. The V gene's germline CDR1 is SGHRS and CDR2 YFSETQ. The CDR3 has 16 residues. Trimming removed 2 bases from V and 5 bases from J; junction bases left unmatched: 7. The CDR3, as DNA: TGCGCCAGCAGCTTTGTAGCGGGAGAGGGTACCGGGGAGCTGTTTTTT. It codes for CASSFVAGEGTGELFF.

This clonotype was detected only a few times. V and J are TRBV9 and TRBJ2-1; 10 nucleotides align to TRBD2. V lost 3 bases and J lost 8; bases outside the gene matches: 14. CDR3 length equals 17 residues. Looked up from germline, CDR1 is SGDLS and CDR2 is YYNGEE. In DNA form, the CDR3 reads TGTGCCAGCAGCGATGTACAACTAGCGGGAATTCGGGATGAGCAGTTCTTC. The encoded protein is CASSDVQLAGIRDEQFF.

In its sample, this clonotype was seen a few times. The chain combines TRBV2 with TRBJ1-5; TRBD1 aligns across 9 bases. The CDR3 is 13 residues long. The germline CDR1 and CDR2 sequences are SNHLY and FYNNEI. The ends lost 4 bases at V and 5 bases at J; junction bases unmatched: 0. In DNA, the CDR3 is TGTGCCAGCAGTGGGACAGGGGATCAGCCCCAGCATTTT. This codes for CASSGTGDQPQHF.

This clonotype was counted at least ten times. This rearrangement joins TRBV4-2 to TRBJ1-4; 10 bases are a match to TRBD1. V lost 5 bases and J lost 8; bases outside the gene matches: 5. The CDR3 loop spans 14 amino acids. CDR1 is LGHNA and CDR2 is YNFKEQ in the germline V gene. CDR3 amino acids: CASSLGTGEEKLFF. As DNA, the CDR3 is TGTGCCAGCAGCTTAGGGACAGGGGAAGAAAAACTGTTTTTT.

The table lists this clonotype with many counts. The rearrangement joins TRBV7-9 to TRBJ1-2; possibly TRBD1 for D (5 bases). CDR1 and CDR2 (germline): SEHNR, FQNEAQ (reference sequence). This CDR3 spans 14 amino acids. Trimming left V 3 bases short and J 6 bases short, with 14 bases between. The CDR3, as DNA: TGTGCCAGCAGCTTTCACGGGGCGCAGGATGGCTACACCTTC. Residues: CASSFHGAQDGYTF.

This clonotype showed up many times. The gene calls are TRBV5-1 and TRBJ2-1; 11 bases fit TRBD2. V lost 5 bases to trimming and J lost 13 bases; unmatched junction nucleotides: 8. CDR1 and CDR2 from the germline V gene are SGHRS and YFSETQ. This CDR3 spans 13 amino acids. The CDR3 region is CASSWASGGTQFF. In nucleotides, the CDR3 is TGCGCCAGCAGTTGGGCTAGCGGGGGGACCCAGTTCTTC.

This clonotype was observed many times. The chain is built from TRBV20-1 and TRBJ1-2; no clear D gene. The CDR3 contains 13 residues. The V end was cut by 6 bases, the J end by 6 bases, with 17 bases between. Germline V gene sequence: CDR1 DFQATT, CDR2 SNEGSKA (reference sequence). CDR3: CSARPAVPHGYTF. CDR3 nucleotides: TGCAGTGCCCGACCGGCAGTACCTCATGGCTACACCTTC.

This clonotype was observed many times. The chain joins TRBV7-3 to TRBJ2-1, with 9 nucleotides matching TRBD1. The CDR3 spans 15 residues. Germline trimming cut 6 bases from V and 5 bases from J; bases unmatched to any gene: 8. From germline, CDR1 is SGHTA and CDR2 FQGTGA. The CDR3 region has the DNA TGTGCCAGCAGAGGGGGGACAGGGCGAAACAATGAGCAGTTCTTC. This translates into CASRGGTGRNNEQFF.

The table lists this clonotype with a few counts. The chain employs TRBV10-3 and TRBJ1-3; the match to TRBD1 covers 10 bases. The ends lost 5 bases at V and 4 bases at J; junction bases unmatched: 5. Per the germline V gene, CDR1 is ENHRY and CDR2 is SYGVKD. This CDR3 has 15 amino acids. CDR3 residues: CAISRQGATGNTIYF. As DNA, the CDR3 is TGTGCCATCAGTAGACAGGGGGCGACGGGAAACACCATATATTTT.